Shown below are 27 T cell receptor beta chains from a single sample sequenced in a study of cytomegalovirus exposure and HLA in healthy donors. Both 60 Vbeta primers and 13 Jbeta primers went into the PCR. The protocol was immunoSEQ multiplex PCR, while the TCRdb copy is restricted to in-frame clones and leaves out a portion. The data contain 210,000 or so clones, approximately 88% of them seen just once; the ten biggest clones take up about 0.77%. Sequencing was performed on PBMCs. These receptors were collected from a boy aged 2 to 10 in good health and CMV-seronegative.

This rearrangement joins TRBV27 to TRBJ2-7; no definite D call. The V and J ends lost 3 bases and 6 bases respectively, with 12 bases between them. Germline CDR1 and CDR2: MNHEY and SMNVEV (reference sequence). This CDR3 has 13 residues. The CDR3 reads CASSLGQLGEQYF. The CDR3, as DNA: TGTGCCAGCAGTTTGGGCCAACTCGGCGAGCAGTACTTC.

In its sample, this clone was seen a few times. The chain joins TRBV5-4 to TRBJ1-1; possibly TRBD1 for D (6 bases). The CDR3 is made up of 12 amino acids. The V and J ends lost 0 bases and 8 bases respectively, with 8 bases between them. The germline CDR1 and CDR2 sequences are SGHNT and YYREEE (reference sequence). The CDR3, as DNA: TGTGCCAGCAGCTTGGAAGGACAGGAAGCTTTCTTT. Translated, it gives CASSLEGQEAFF.

This rearrangement joins TRBV9 to TRBJ1-4, with unresolved D. V was cut by 0 bases and J by 8 bases, with 14 bases left in between. Germline loops: CDR1 SGDLS, CDR2 YYNGEE. This CDR3 contains 15 residues. CDR3 amino acids: CASSVELDGSEKLFF. The CDR3 DNA reads as TGTGCCAGCAGCGTAGAGTTGGACGGGAGCGAAAAACTGTTTTTT.

The chain is built from TRBV7-3 and TRBJ2-5, with 12 bases that match TRBD2. The junction had 3 bases not matched to a gene; V was cut back by 5 bases and J by 5 bases. Germline CDR1 is SGHTA and CDR2 is FQGTGA. The CDR3 runs to 14 residues. CDR3 residues: CASSPGLAGETQYF. CDR3 nucleotides: TGTGCCAGCAGCCCCGGACTAGCGGGGGAGACCCAGTACTTC.

V gene TRBV5-1 combines with J gene TRBJ1-2, with D uncertain. Germline CDR1 is SGHRS and CDR2 is YFSETQ. The length of the CDR3 is 16 residues. Trimming left V 0 bases short and J 3 bases short, with 15 bases between. The CDR3 bases are TGCGCCAGCAGCTTGGACACTATTGGGAGCTACTATGGCTACACCTTC. Protein sequence: CASSLDTIGSYYGYTF.

Remarks on this clone: It is unclear where the CDR3 begins or ends on the DNA, so no DNA is shown, and the CDR3 is as TCRdb lists it. The chain employs TRBV19 and TRBJ1-5; TRBD1 is taken as the D call from the table, unchecked against the DNA. Looked up from germline, CDR1 is LNHDA and CDR2 is SQIVND (reference sequence). The CDR3 spans 16 amino acids, including both terminal residues. This CDR3 reads CASSISSGRSISPSIF.

The gene calls are TRBV4-1 and TRBJ2-5; no clear D gene. Germline V gene sequence: CDR1 MGHRA, CDR2 YSYEKL. V was trimmed by 0 bases and J by 1 base, leaving 12 bases between them. This CDR3 comprises 16 residues. The CDR3 region has the DNA TGCGCCAGCAGCCAAGATTCAGTTATCCCCCAAGAGACCCAGTACTTC. Translated: CASSQDSVIPQETQYF.

V gene TRBV9 combines with J gene TRBJ2-3; D is ambiguous. CDR3 length: 14 amino acids. Trimming pared 0 bases from V and 3 bases from J, leaving 8 bases between. The V gene's germline CDR1 is SGDLS and CDR2 YYNGEE. The DNA for the CDR3 is TGTGCCAGCAGCGTAGGTGGCACGACAGATACGCAGTATTTT. Translating gives CASSVGGTTDTQYF.

A few counts support this clone. The V call is TRBV5-1, the J call TRBJ1-1, with D tentatively TRBD1 (6 bases). The CDR3 is made up of 13 amino acids. CDR1 and CDR2 from the germline V gene are SGHRS and YFSETQ. With 4 bases removed from V and 4 bases from J, the gap between germline ends came to 11 bases. This chain's CDR3 is CASSPGQFTEAFF. CDR3 nucleotides: TGCGCCAGCAGCCCCGGACAGTTCACTGAAGCTTTCTTT.

The chain combines TRBV11-2 with TRBJ1-2; D may be TRBD1 (6 bases). Germline values: CDR1 SGHAT, CDR2 FQNNGV. V gave up 6 bases and J gave up 7 bases, with 18 bases separating them. This CDR3 comprises 14 residues. The CDR3 protein is CASRGAGGARGYTF. In DNA form, the CDR3 reads TGTGCCAGCAGGGGGGCCGGGGGGGCGCGTGGCTACACCTTC.

This chain uses TRBV5-4 with TRBJ2-5, with D uncertain. Per the germline V gene, CDR1 is SGHNT and CDR2 is YYREEE (reference sequence). Trimming left V 4 bases short and J 2 bases short, with 12 bases between. This CDR3 spans 14 amino acids. The CDR3 sequence: CASSHTYSQETQYF. Here the CDR3 DNA reads TGTGCCAGCAGCCACACGTATTCTCAAGAGACCCAGTACTTC.

The chain employs TRBV5-1 and TRBJ2-1; 9 nucleotides align to TRBD1. Trimming took 1 base from V and 9 from J; bases not matched to a gene: 14. The CDR3 consists of 17 residues. CDR1 and CDR2 from the germline V gene are SGHRS and YFSETQ. The DNA for the CDR3 is TGCGCCAGCAGCTTGTGGGACAGGGTAACGGAGAAGGCTGAGCAGTTCTTC. Its protein is CASSLWDRVTEKAEQFF.

The chain carries TRBV19 and TRBJ2-7, with D possibly being TRBD2 (5 bases). Germline lookup yields CDR1 LNHDA and CDR2 SQIVND (reference sequence). This CDR3 has 16 amino acids. V lost 1 base, J lost 4 bases, and 17 bases lay in between. The CDR3 protein is CASSIATRSSRYEQYF. CDR3 in DNA: TGTGCCAGTAGTATAGCTACTAGATCTTCAAGATACGAGCAGTACTTC. The whole variable domain, remainder taken from reference TRBV19 and TRBJ2-7, is DGGITQSPKYLFRKEGQNVTLSCEQNLNHDAMYWYRQDPGQGLRLIYYSQIVNDFQKGDIAEGYSVSREKKESFPLTVTSAQKNPTAFYLCASSIATRSSRYEQYFGPGTRLTVT.

The chain carries TRBV2 and TRBJ1-3; weak D call: TRBD1 (6 bases). Germline V gene data show CDR1 as SNHLY and CDR2 as FYNNEI. The CDR3 consists of 14 residues. The V end was cut by 7 bases, the J end by 3 bases, with 13 bases between. The CDR3 loop is CASIPTGHGNTIYF. The DNA of the CDR3 is TGTGCCAGCATTCCCACAGGGCATGGAAACACCATATATTTT. Full variable domain (remainder filled in from reference TRBV2 and TRBJ1-3): EPEVTQTPSHQVTQMGQEVILRCVPISNHLYFYWYRQILGQKVEFLVSFYNNEISEKSEIFDDQFSVERPDGSNFTLKIRSTKLEDSAMYFCASIPTGHGNTIYFGEGSWLTVV.

The chain employs TRBV2 and TRBJ2-4; 13 bases fit TRBD2. The length of the CDR3 is 16 residues. Germline CDR1 SNHLY, CDR2 FYNNEI. The junction had 10 bases not matched to a gene; V was cut back by 6 bases and J by 8 bases. CDR3 region: CASSKTSGRWEDIQYF. For the CDR3, the DNA is TGTGCCAGCAGCAAGACTAGCGGGAGGTGGGAGGACATTCAGTACTTC.

This rearrangement joins TRBV15 to TRBJ2-1; 10 positions agree with TRBD2. With V trimmed by 4 bases and J by 5 bases, 11 bases remained unmatched. The CDR3 contains 17 residues. Looked up from germline, CDR1 is LNHNV and CDR2 is YYDKDF (reference sequence). CDR3: CATSKIGLAVSDNEQFF. The CDR3 DNA sequence: TGTGCCACCAGCAAGATCGGACTAGCGGTTTCAGACAATGAGCAGTTCTTC.

A note on this clone: Sequence at one end of the junction differs from germline and may be a read error. The chain employs TRBV7-9 and TRBJ1-4; tentatively, D is TRBD1 (5 bases). The germline V gene has CDR1 SEHNR and CDR2 FQNEAQ (reference sequence). The CDR3 has 14 residues. The CDR3 bases are TGTTCCAGCAGCATCCAGGGAGGCAGTGAAAAACTGTTTTTT. This gives the protein CSSSIQGGSEKLFF.

The CDR3 region has the DNA TGTGCCAGTAGTATAGGGACAGGGAACGAACCCTATGGCTACACCTTC. Translation gives CASSIGTGNEPYGYTF. The rearrangement links TRBV19 to TRBJ1-2; TRBD1 agrees at 8 bases. CDR1 is LNHDA and CDR2 is SQIVND in the germline V gene (reference sequence). With V trimmed by 1 base and J by 4 bases, 8 bases remained unmatched. The CDR3 is 16 amino acids.

The CDR3 sequence is CASSLGGVESDTQYF. The CDR3 bases are TGTGCCAGCAGCTTAGGCGGCGTGGAGTCGGATACGCAGTATTTT. The chain has TRBV11-2 and TRBJ2-3; D is unresolved. The CDR3 contains 15 residues. Trimming shortened V by 1 base and J by 6 bases, and 14 bases separated the two germline ends. CDR1 SGHAT and CDR2 FQNNGV come from the germline V gene.

The CDR3 spells CASSPRTDNGYTF. CDR3 in DNA: TGCGCCAGCAGCCCAAGGACAGATAATGGCTACACCTTC. The chain combines TRBV5-1 with TRBJ1-2, with a tentative D call TRBD1 (6 bases). Germline V lookup: CDR1 SGHRS, CDR2 YFSETQ. V was clipped by 4 bases and J by 6 bases, with 13 bases between them. This CDR3 has 13 amino acids.

This clone has only one observation. This chain joins TRBV30 and TRBJ1-5; D is uncertain. CDR3 size: 13 residues. The V gene's germline CDR1 is GTSNPN and CDR2 SVGIG (reference sequence). Trimming cost V 0 bases and J 5 bases, with 8 bases left between them. Here the CDR3 DNA reads TGTGCCTGGAGTGTGTTCTCTGATCAGCCCCAGCATTTT. This translates into CAWSVFSDQPQHF.

The rearrangement joins TRBV5-1 to TRBJ2-3, with 10 bases lining up with TRBD2. Trimming took 0 bases from V and 3 from J; bases not matched to a gene: 1. Germline V CDR1 and CDR2: SGHRS, YFSETQ. This CDR3 is 15 amino acids long. DNA of the CDR3: TGCGCCAGCAGCTTGGAGCGGGGGGGGACAGATACGCAGTATTTT. This gives the protein CASSLERGGTDTQYF.

The rearrangement uses TRBV7-3 and TRBJ2-5; 9 nucleotides match TRBD1. Germline CDR1 is SGHTA and CDR2 is FQGTGA. V trimming: 5 bases; J trimming: 4 bases; junction bases outside the gene matches: 8. There are 15 residues in the CDR3. CDR3: CASSEQGAWGETQYF. DNA for the CDR3: TGTGCCAGCAGCGAACAGGGGGCCTGGGGAGAGACCCAGTACTTC.

V is TRBV29-1 and J is TRBJ2-3, with unresolved D. Trimming left V 4 bases short and J 1 base short, with 12 bases between. Germline CDR1 and CDR2: SQVTM and ANQGSEA. The CDR3 covers 14 residues. The CDR3 DNA reads as TGCAGCGTTGTATGGGCAGGCCGCACAGATACGCAGTATTTT. Protein sequence: CSVVWAGRTDTQYF.

This rearrangement joins TRBV28 to TRBJ2-1; TRBD2 aligns across 12 bases. Germline V lookup: CDR1 MDHEN, CDR2 SYDVKM. The CDR3 has 17 amino acids. With V trimmed by 3 bases and J by 8 bases, 11 bases remained unmatched. In nucleotides, the CDR3 is TGTGCCAGCAGTTTGACGACTAGCGGGAGTTGGTGGGATGAGCAGTTCTTC. Protein product: CASSLTTSGSWWDEQFF.

V and J are TRBV6-5 and TRBJ2-7; TRBD2 matches 8 bases. Germline V lookup: CDR1 MNHEY, CDR2 SVGAGI. The CDR3 sequence is 14 residues long. J was trimmed by 5 bases and V by 5 bases; bases with no gene match: 8. The CDR3 region is CASSPPGLVHEQYF. The CDR3 DNA reads TGTGCCAGCAGTCCGCCGGGACTAGTCCACGAGCAGTACTTC.

The V gene is TRBV19, the J gene TRBJ2-5; 7 nucleotides line up with TRBD1. V lost 3 bases to trimming and J lost 5 bases; unmatched junction nucleotides: 6. The CDR3 runs to 14 residues. The germline CDR1 and CDR2 sequences are LNHDA and SQIVND (reference sequence). CDR3 bases: TGTGCCAGTAGTATCGGACAGGATACGGAGACCCAGTACTTC. Amino acids: CASSIGQDTETQYF.